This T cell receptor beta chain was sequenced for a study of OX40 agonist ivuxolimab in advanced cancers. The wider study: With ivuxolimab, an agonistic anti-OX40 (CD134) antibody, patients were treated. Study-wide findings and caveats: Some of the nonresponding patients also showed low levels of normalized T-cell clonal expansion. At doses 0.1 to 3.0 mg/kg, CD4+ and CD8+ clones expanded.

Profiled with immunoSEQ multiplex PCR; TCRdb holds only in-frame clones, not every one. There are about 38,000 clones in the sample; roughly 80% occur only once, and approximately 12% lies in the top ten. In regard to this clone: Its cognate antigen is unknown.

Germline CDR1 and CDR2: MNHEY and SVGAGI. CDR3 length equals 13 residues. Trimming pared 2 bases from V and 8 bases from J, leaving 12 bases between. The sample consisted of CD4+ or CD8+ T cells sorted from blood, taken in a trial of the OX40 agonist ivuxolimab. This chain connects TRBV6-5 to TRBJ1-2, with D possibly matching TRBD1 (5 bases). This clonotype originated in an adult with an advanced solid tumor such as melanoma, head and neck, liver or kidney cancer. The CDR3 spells CASSYTSWGGYTF. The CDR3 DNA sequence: TGTGCCAGCAGTTACACCTCCTGGGGGGGCTACACCTTC.